The 12 T cell receptor beta chains below were found in one sample sequenced in a study of HIV-infected patients and healthy controls. MiXCR, run by TCRdb on the 5' RACE reads, gives a single entry per CDR3 protein. The sample has around 18,000 distinct CDR3 sequences; about 15% are singletons. The sample comprised CD8+ T cells from blood. All receptors come from a human donor in good health.

The chain links TRBV2 to TRBJ1-5; TRBD1 is a possible D gene (5 bases). Germline V lookup: CDR1 SNHLY, CDR2 FYNNEI. The V end was cut by 4 bases, the J end by 6 bases, with 13 bases between. The CDR3 length is 14 residues. The CDR3 sequence is CASSARAPGQPQHF. CDR3 nucleotide sequence: TGTGCCAGCAGTGCCAGGGCCCCCGGTCAGCCCCAGCATTTT.

The table lists this clonotype with many counts. V is TRBV20-1 and J is TRBJ2-3, with D tentatively TRBD1 or TRBD2 (7 bases each). The CDR3 is 17 amino acids. Germline V gene data show CDR1 as DFQATT and CDR2 as SNEGSKA (reference sequence). The ends were cut back, 1 base at V and 4 bases at J, with 21 bases in the middle. CDR3 nucleotide sequence: TGCAGTGCTAGAGGTTTAGCAGGGGGGAGGGCCCCAGATACGCAGTATTTT. Amino acid sequence: CSARGLAGGRAPDTQYF.

V gene TRBV12-3 or TRBV12-4 combines with J gene TRBJ2-1; 9 nucleotides line up with TRBD2. The CDR3 is 13 residues long. After removal of 7 bases from V and 7 bases from J, the junction contained 5 bases not matched to a gene. The CDR3 region is CASNPGLANEQFF. The CDR3 DNA follows: TGTGCCAGCAATCCCGGACTAGCGAATGAGCAGTTCTTC.

The chain has TRBV14 and TRBJ1-6, with D perhaps matching TRBD1 (5 bases). This CDR3 has 14 amino acids. The V and J ends lost 1 base and 9 bases respectively, with 10 bases between them. Germline lookup yields CDR1 SGHDN and CDR2 FVKESK. Written as DNA, the CDR3 is TGTGCCAGCAGCCAAGGGGGGTTTGGTTCACCCCTCCACTTT. As protein: CASSQGGFGSPLHF. The full variable domain, completed using reference TRBV14 and TRBJ1-6, is EAGVTQFPSHSVIEKGQTVTLRCDPISGHDNLYWYRRVMGKEIKFLLHFVKESKQDESGMPNNRFLAERTGGTYSTLKVQPAELEDSGVYFCASSQGGFGSPLHFGNGTRLTVT.

The sample holds many counts of this clonotype. The chain couples TRBV6-5 to TRBJ2-1; D perhaps matches TRBD2 (5 bases). This CDR3 spans 13 amino acids. Trimming removed 8 bases at V and 5 bases at J, with 13 bases between. Germline V CDR1 and CDR2: MNHEY, SVGAGI. The CDR3 nucleotides read TGTGCCAGCGGCGTGGGAGATAACAATGAGCAGTTCTTC. Translating it yields CASGVGDNNEQFF.

This clonotype was observed at least ten times. The chain uses TRBV7-8 and TRBJ2-3; TRBD2 matches at 11 bases. Germline CDR1 and CDR2: SGHVS and FQNEAQ. The junction had 12 bases not matched to a gene; V was cut back by 10 bases and J by 0 bases. This CDR3 has 17 amino acids. Written as DNA, the CDR3 is TGTGCCACTACGGGACTAGCGGACGCCCCTAGCACAGATACGCAGTATTTT. This sequence encodes CATTGLADAPSTDTQYF.

This clonotype was seen at least ten times. The chain employs TRBV20-1 and TRBJ1-6; a possible D gene is TRBD1 (5 bases). The CDR3 has 16 residues. Germline CDR1 reads DFQATT; CDR2 reads SNEGSKA (reference sequence). Between the trimmed V and J ends, which lost 0 bases and 7 bases, there was a span of 16 bases. The CDR3 nucleotides read TGCAGTGCTAGAGAGGGCAGGGTAGGAGGGAATTCACCCCTCCACTTT. Protein sequence: CSAREGRVGGNSPLHF.

This clonotype was observed a handful of times. The chain joins TRBV9 to TRBJ1-2, with 8 bases that match TRBD1. From germline, CDR1 is SGDLS and CDR2 YYNGEE. Trimming removed 2 bases from V and 7 bases from J; junction bases left unmatched: 10. CDR3 length: 15 amino acids. CDR3 nucleotide sequence: TGTGCCAGCAGCGTGTTTTACGGGACAGGCTTTGGCTACACCTTC. Its translation: CASSVFYGTGFGYTF.

This clonotype appeared many times. DNA for the CDR3: TGTGCCAGCAGTTTTGGCGTTATTGAGCAGTTCTTC. Protein sequence: CASSFGVIEQFF. This chain joins TRBV12-3 or TRBV12-4 and TRBJ2-1; D unresolved. The length of the CDR3 is 12 residues. Trimming removed 3 bases at V and 9 bases at J, with 9 bases between.

This clonotype was counted many times. The V call is TRBV9, the J call TRBJ1-1; possibly TRBD1 for D (5 bases). The V and J ends lost 3 bases and 0 bases respectively, with 9 bases between them. Germline assignment: CDR1 SGDLS and CDR2 YYNGEE. The CDR3 totals 14 residues. The CDR3 DNA reads TGTGCCAGCAGCGGAGGGGCCTTGAACACTGAAGCTTTCTTT. Its protein product is CASSGGALNTEAFF.

The rearrangement uses TRBV29-1 and TRBJ1-1; D is uncertain. Per germline, CDR1 SQVTM and CDR2 ANQGSEA. CDR3 size: 12 residues. Trimming cost V 2 bases and J 1 base, with 5 bases left between them. CDR3: CSVESRNTEAFF. The CDR3 coding sequence is TGCAGCGTTGAATCCCGGAACACTGAAGCTTTCTTT.

This clonotype was observed a few times. This rearrangement joins TRBV25-1 to TRBJ2-3; 7 bases match TRBD1. After removal of 6 bases from V and 4 bases from J, the junction contained 7 bases not matched to a gene. Germline CDR1 reads MGHDK; CDR2 reads SYGVNS. This CDR3 has 14 amino acids. CDR3 DNA sequence: TGTGCCAGCAGCCCTGGACAGGCGGCAGATACGCAGTATTTT. Translated, it gives CASSPGQAADTQYF.